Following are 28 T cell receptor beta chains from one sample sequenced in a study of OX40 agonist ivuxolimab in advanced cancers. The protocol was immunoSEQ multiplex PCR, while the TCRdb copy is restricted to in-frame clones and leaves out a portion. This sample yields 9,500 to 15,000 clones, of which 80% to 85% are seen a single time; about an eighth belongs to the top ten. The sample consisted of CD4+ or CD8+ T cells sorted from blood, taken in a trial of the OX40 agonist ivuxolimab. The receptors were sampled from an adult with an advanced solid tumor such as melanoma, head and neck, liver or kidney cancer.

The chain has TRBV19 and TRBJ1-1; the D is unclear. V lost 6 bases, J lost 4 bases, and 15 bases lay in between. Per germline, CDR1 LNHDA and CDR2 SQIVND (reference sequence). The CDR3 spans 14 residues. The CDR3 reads CASRPPGERTEAFF. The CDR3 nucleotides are TGTGCCAGTAGGCCGCCGGGAGAACGCACTGAAGCTTTCTTT.

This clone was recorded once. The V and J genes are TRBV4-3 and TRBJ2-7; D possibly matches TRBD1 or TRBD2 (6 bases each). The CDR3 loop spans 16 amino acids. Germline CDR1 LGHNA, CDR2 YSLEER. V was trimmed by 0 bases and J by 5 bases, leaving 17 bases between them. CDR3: CASSQDLEGGGNEQYF. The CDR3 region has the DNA TGCGCCAGCAGCCAAGACCTGGAGGGGGGTGGAAACGAGCAGTACTTC.

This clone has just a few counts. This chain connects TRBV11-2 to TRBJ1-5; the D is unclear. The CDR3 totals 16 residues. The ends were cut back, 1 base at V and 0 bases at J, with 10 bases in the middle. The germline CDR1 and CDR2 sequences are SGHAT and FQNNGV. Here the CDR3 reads CASSLVGAYSNQPQHF. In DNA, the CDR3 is TGTGCCAGCAGCTTAGTAGGTGCCTATAGCAATCAGCCCCAGCATTTT.

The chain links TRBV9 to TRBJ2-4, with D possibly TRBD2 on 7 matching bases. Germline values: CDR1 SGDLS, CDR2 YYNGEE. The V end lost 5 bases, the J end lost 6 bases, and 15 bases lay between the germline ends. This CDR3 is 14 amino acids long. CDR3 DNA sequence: TGTGCCAGCAGTGGAGGGGGGGCTGGAAACATTCAGTACTTC. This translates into CASSGGGAGNIQYF.

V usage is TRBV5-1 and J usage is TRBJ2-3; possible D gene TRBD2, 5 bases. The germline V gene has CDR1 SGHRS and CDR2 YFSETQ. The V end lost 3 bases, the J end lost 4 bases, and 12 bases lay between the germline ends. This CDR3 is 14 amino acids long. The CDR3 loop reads CASSSGLNADTQYF. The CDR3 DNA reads TGCGCCAGCAGCTCCGGACTGAATGCAGATACGCAGTATTTT. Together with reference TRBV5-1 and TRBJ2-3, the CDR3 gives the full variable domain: KAGVTQTPRYLIKTRGQQVTLSCSPISGHRSVSWYQQTPGQGLQFLFEYFSETQRNKGNFPGRFSGRQFSNSRSEMNVSTLELGDSALYLCASSSGLNADTQYFGPGTRLTVL.

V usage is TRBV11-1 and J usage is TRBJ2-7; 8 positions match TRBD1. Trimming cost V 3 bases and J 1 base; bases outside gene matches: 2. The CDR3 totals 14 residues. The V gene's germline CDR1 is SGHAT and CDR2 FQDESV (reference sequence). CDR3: CASSLGDRSYEQYF. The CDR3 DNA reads TGTGCCAGCAGCTTGGGGGACAGGTCCTACGAGCAGTACTTC. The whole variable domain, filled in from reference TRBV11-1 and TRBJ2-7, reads EAEVAQSPRYKITEKSQAVAFWCDPISGHATLYWYRQILGQGPELLVQFQDESVVDDSQLPKDRFSAERLKGVDSTLKIQPAELGDSAMYLCASSLGDRSYEQYFGPGTRLTVT.

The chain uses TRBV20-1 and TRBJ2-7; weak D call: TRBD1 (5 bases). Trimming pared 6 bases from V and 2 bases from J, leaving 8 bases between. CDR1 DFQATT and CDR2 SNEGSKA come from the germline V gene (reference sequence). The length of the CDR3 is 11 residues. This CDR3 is CSADNPYEQYF. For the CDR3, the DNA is TGCAGTGCGGACAACCCCTACGAGCAGTACTTC.

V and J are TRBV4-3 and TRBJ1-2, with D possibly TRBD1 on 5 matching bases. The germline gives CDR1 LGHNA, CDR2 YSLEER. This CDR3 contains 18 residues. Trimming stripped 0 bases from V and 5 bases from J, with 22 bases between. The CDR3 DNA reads TGCGCCAGCAGCCAAGAACCCCGGGGCCCAGGGTACGGGTATGGCTACACCTTC. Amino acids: CASSQEPRGPGYGYGYTF.

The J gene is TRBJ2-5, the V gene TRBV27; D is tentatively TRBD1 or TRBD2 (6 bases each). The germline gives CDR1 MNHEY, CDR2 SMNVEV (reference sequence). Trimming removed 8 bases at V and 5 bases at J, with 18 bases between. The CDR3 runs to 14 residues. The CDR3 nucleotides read TGTGCCAGCCATCCCGAGGGGGGATACGAGACCCAGTACTTC. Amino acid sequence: CASHPEGGYETQYF.

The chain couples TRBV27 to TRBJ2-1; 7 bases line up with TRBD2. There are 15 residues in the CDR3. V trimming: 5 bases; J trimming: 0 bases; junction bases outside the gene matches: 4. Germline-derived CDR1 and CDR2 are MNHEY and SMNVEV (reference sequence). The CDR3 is CASSGGGSSYNEQFF. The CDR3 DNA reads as TGTGCCAGCAGTGGGGGGGGAAGCTCCTACAATGAGCAGTTCTTC.

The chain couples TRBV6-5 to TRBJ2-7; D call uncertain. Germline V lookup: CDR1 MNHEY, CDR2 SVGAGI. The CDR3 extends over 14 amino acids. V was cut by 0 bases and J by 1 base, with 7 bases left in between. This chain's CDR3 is CASSYSTVSYEQYF. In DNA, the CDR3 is TGTGCCAGCAGTTACTCGACGGTATCCTACGAGCAGTACTTC.

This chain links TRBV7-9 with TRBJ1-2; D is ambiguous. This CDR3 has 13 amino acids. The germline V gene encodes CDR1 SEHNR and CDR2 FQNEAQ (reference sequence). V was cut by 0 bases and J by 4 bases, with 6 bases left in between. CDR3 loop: CASSLAAAYGYTF. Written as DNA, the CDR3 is TGTGCCAGCAGCTTAGCGGCAGCCTATGGCTACACCTTC.

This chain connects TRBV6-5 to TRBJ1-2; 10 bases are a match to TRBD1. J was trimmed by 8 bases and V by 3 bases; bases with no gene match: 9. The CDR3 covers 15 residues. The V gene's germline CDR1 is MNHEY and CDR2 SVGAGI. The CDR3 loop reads CASSYTGTGAFGYTF. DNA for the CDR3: TGTGCCAGCAGTTATACCGGGACAGGGGCTTTCGGCTACACCTTC.

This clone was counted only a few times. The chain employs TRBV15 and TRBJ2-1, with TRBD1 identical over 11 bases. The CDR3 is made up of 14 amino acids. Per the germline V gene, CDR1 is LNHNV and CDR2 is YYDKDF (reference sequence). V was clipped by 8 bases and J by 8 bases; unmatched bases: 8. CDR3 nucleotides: TGTGCCACCCGCCCCGGGACAGGGGGTGATGAGCAGTTCTTC. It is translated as CATRPGTGGDEQFF.

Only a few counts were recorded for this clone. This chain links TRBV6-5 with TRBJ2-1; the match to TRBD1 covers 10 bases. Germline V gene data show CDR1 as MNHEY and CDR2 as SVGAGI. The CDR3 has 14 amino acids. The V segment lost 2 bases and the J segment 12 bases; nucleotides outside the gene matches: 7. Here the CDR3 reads CASSYRTGGRGQFF. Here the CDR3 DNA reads TGTGCCAGCAGTTACAGGACAGGGGGAAGGGGGCAGTTCTTC.

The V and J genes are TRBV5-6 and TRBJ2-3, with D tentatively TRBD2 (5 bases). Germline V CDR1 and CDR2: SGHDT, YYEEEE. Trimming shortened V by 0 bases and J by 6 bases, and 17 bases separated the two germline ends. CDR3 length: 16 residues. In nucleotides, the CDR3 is TGTGCCAGCAGCTTGGGTCCTCCAGCCCCGGGGGATACGCAGTATTTT. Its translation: CASSLGPPAPGDTQYF.

This CDR3 reads CASSLGRIGSPRRRGANVLTF. CDR3 DNA: TGTGCCAGCAGCTTAGGCCGTATAGGCAGCCCAAGAAGGCGCGGGGCCAACGTCCTGACTTTC. The rearrangement uses TRBV7-6 and TRBJ2-6; no definite D call. V was trimmed by 1 base and J by 4 bases, leaving 26 bases between them. The CDR3 is made up of 21 amino acids. The germline gives CDR1 SGHVS, CDR2 FNYEAQ.

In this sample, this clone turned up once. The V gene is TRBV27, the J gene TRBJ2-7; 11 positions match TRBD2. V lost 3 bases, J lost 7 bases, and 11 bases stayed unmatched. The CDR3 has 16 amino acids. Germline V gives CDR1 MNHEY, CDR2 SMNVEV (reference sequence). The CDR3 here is CASSFLGLAGREEQYF. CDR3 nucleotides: TGTGCCAGCAGTTTCCTTGGACTAGCGGGCAGGGAAGAGCAGTACTTC.

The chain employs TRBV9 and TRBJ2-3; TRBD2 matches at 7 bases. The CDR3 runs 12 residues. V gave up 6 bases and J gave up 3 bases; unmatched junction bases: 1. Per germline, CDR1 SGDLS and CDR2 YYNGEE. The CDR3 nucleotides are TGTGCCAGCAACGGGGGGACAGATACGCAGTATTTT. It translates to CASNGGTDTQYF.

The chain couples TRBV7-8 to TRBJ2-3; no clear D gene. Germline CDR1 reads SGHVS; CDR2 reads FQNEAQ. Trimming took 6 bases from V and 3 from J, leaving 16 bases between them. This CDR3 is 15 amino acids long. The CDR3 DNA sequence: TGTGCCAGCAGACTCTTCGCGAGAAAGACAGATACGCAGTATTTT. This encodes CASRLFARKTDTQYF.

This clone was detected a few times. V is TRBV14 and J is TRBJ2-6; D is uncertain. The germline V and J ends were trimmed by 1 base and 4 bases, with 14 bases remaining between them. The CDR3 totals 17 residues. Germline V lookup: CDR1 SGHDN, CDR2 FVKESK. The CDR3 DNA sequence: TGTGCCAGCAGCCAAGGGCCGGGTTTAAGAGGGGCCAACGTCCTGACTTTC. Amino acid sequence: CASSQGPGLRGANVLTF.

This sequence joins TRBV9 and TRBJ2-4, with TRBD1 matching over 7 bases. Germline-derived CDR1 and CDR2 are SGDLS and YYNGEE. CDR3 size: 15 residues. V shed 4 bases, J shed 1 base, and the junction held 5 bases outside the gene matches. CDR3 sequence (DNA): TGTGCCAGCAGCCTGAAGGGGGCGGCCAAAAACATTCAGTACTTC. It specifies CASSLKGAAKNIQYF.

CDR3 nucleotide sequence: TGTGCCAGCAGCCTCACACCAAGGGACACTGAAGCTTTCTTT. This sequence encodes CASSLTPRDTEAFF. The V gene is TRBV27, the J gene TRBJ1-1; no clear D gene. The germline CDR1 and CDR2 sequences are MNHEY and SMNVEV (reference sequence). The V gene lost 6 bases and the J gene lost 3 bases, with 14 bases spanning the gap. The CDR3 runs to 14 residues.

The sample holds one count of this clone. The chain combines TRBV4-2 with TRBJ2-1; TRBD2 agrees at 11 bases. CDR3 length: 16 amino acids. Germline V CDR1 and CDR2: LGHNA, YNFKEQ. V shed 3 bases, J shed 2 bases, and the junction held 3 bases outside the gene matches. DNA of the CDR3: TGTGCCAGCAGCCAGGGACTAGCGGCCACCTACAATGAGCAGTTCTTC. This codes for CASSQGLAATYNEQFF.

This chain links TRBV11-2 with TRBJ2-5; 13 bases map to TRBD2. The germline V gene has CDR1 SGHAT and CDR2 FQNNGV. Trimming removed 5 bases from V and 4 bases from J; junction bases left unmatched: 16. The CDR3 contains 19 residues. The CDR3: CASSPILPGLAGSGETQYF. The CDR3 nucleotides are TGTGCCAGCAGCCCTATACTCCCGGGACTAGCGGGATCCGGAGAGACCCAGTACTTC.

The CDR3 coding sequence is TGCAGCGCCTTGGCCACTGAAGCTTTCTTT. Protein sequence: CSALATEAFF. The chain is built from TRBV29-1 and TRBJ1-1; D gene ambiguous. V was shortened by 7 bases and J by 4 bases, with 7 bases between the two germline ends. The length of the CDR3 is 10 residues. CDR1 and CDR2 (germline): SQVTM, ANQGSEA.

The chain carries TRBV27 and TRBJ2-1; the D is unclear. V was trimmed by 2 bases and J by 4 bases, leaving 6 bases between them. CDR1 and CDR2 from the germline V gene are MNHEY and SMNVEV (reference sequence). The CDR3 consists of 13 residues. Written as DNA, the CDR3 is TGTGCCAGCAGTTTAGGGGAATACAATGAGCAGTTCTTC. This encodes CASSLGEYNEQFF.

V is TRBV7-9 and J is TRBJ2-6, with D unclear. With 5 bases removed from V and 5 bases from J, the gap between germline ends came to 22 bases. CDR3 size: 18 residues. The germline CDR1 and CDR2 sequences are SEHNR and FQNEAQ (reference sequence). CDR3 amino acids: CASSLIIYQQSRANVLTF. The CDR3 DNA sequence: TGTGCCAGCAGCCTCATTATATACCAACAAAGTCGGGCCAACGTCCTGACTTTC.